The clone carrying this TCR beta chain appeared a few times. Antigen unknown. Described treatment: roughly 10-day PBMC culture with coronavirus spike peptide pools or control peptides (ViraFEST assay). An unexposed donor provided the CD4+ T cells, which were collected before the COVID-19 pandemic (2011-2018). Cultured CD4+ T cell DNA was sequenced using the Oncomine TCR Beta short-read assay. TCRdb reprocessed the PCR reads via MiXCR and lists one record per CDR3 protein. There are about 6,600 distinct CDR3 sequences in the sample; around 49% occur only once, and around two fifths lies in the top ten. These data belong to a study of vaccination and CD4 T cells after COVID-19. Study information: Each participant underwent a two-dose regimen of either the BNT162b2 or the mRNA-1273 vaccine.

This clonotype originated in a human donor in good health. Material: CD4+ T cells from blood, cultured in vitro.

This CDR3 reads CASSIDPRAEAFF. The CDR3 DNA reads as TGTGCCAGTAGTATAGACCCCCGCGCTGAAGCTTTCTTT. V is TRBV19 and J is TRBJ1-1; D is ambiguous. The CDR3 loop spans 13 amino acids. Germline values: CDR1 LNHDA, CDR2 SQIVND (reference sequence). Trimming left V 0 bases short and J 6 bases short, with 8 bases between.